The entry below describes one T cell receptor beta chain. What it recognizes is unknown. It was with unique molecular identifiers that the TCRbeta library was prepared. A single record per CDR3 protein comes from TCRdb applying MiXCR to the PCR reads. The sample has about 580,000 distinct CDR3 sequences; about a quarter are singletons. This entry comes from a study of T-cell reconstitution after alpha-beta-depleted transplantation in children. Overall study findings and caveats: Reported findings indicate that, about two months after transplant, alpha-beta T cells came from several hundred expanded clones, which were derived from non-depleted graft cells. Newly produced T cells mostly accounted for T-cell counts and diversity one year post-transplant.

The CDR3 has 14 residues. J lost 2 bases, V lost 4 bases, and 6 bases had no gene match. Per the germline V gene, CDR1 is SGHRS and CDR2 is YFSETQ. The receptor was isolated from a boy younger than two with Wiskott-Aldrich syndrome, due to receive a stem cell transplant. The specimen comprised PBMCs, sampled before TCRalphabeta/CD19-depleted stem cell transplant. The chain employs TRBV5-1 and TRBJ2-7; TRBD1 aligns across 7 bases. The DNA for the CDR3 is TGCGCCAGCAGCATAAAGGGGGCGACCTACGAGCAGTACTTC. Translation gives CASSIKGATYEQYF.